In its sample, the clone carrying this T cell receptor beta chain was seen a few times. The germline V gene encodes CDR1 DFQATT and CDR2 SNEGSKA (reference sequence). The CDR3 loop spans 14 amino acids. Trimming cost V 6 bases and J 4 bases, with 16 bases left between them. Amplification of TCR beta CDR3 regions used RNA as the template. Researchers ran a first-round RT-PCR on the TCR CDR3 using the HTBI primer set. TCRdb independently ran MiXCR on the multiplex PCR reads; one entry per CDR3 protein. The sample contains about 720,000 distinct CDR3 sequences, around a sixth of which appear only once. This specimen comes from a study of T cells in Graves' hyperthyroidism and ophthalmopathy. Sample collection date corresponds to first hyperthyroidism diagnosis, prior to any ophthalmopathy symptoms.

The source is a woman aged 45-65 years with Graves' hyperthyroidism that later progressed to Graves' ophthalmopathy. V usage is TRBV20-1 and J usage is TRBJ1-5, with a possible D match to TRBD1 (6 bases). The sequencing input was blood. The DNA for the CDR3 is TGCAGTGCCAACCCGGGGGCACCTAATCAGCCCCAGCATTTT. It codes for CSANPGAPNQPQHF.